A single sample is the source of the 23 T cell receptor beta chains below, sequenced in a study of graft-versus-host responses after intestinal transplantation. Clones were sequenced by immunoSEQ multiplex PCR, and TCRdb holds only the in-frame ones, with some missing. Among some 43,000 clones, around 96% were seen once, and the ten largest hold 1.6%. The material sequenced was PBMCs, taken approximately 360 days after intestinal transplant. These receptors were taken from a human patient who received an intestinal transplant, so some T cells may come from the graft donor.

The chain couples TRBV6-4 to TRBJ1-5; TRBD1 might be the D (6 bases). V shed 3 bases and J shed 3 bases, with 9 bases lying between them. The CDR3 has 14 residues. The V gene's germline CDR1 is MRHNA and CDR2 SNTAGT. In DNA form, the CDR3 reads TGTGCCAGCAGTGAGAGGGGGGACAATCAGCCCCAGCATTTT. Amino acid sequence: CASSERGDNQPQHF.

The CDR3 protein is CSVEAQVWTPGTEAFF. CDR3 DNA sequence: TGCAGCGTTGAAGCCCAGGTCTGGACACCGGGTACTGAAGCTTTCTTT. This chain joins TRBV29-1 and TRBJ1-1; possible D gene TRBD1, 5 bases. The germline V and J ends were trimmed by 1 base and 5 bases, with 20 bases remaining between them. CDR3 length equals 16 residues. Germline V gives CDR1 SQVTM, CDR2 ANQGSEA.

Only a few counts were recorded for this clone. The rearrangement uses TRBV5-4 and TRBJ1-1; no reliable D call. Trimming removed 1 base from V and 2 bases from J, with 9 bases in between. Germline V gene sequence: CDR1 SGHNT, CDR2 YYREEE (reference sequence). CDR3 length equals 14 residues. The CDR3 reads CASSLFWGNTEAFF. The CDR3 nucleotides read TGTGCCAGCAGCTTGTTCTGGGGTAACACTGAAGCTTTCTTT.

The CDR3 DNA follows: TGCGCCAGCAGCCAAGACTCTTTTACTAGCAGCTACGAGCAGTACTTC. As protein: CASSQDSFTSSYEQYF. The rearrangement uses TRBV4-1 and TRBJ2-7, with D possibly matching TRBD2 (6 bases). Trimming cost V 0 bases and J 3 bases, with 15 bases left between them. The CDR3 covers 16 residues. Per germline, CDR1 MGHRA and CDR2 YSYEKL.

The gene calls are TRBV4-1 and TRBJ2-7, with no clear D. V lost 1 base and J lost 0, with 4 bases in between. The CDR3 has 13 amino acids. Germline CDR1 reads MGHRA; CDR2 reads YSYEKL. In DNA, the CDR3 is TGCGCCAGCAGCCAAGTAACCTCCTACGAGCAGTACTTC. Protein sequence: CASSQVTSYEQYF.

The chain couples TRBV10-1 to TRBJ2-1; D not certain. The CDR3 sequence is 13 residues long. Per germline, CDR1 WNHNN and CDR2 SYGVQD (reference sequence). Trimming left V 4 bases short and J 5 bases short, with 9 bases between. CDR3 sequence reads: CASSGFYNNEQFF. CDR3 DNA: TGCGCCAGCAGTGGGTTCTACAACAATGAGCAGTTCTTC.

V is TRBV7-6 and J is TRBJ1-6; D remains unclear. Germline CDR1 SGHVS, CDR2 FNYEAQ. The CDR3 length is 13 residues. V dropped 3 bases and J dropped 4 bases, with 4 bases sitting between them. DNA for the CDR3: TGTGCCAGCAGCTTGAAGTATAATTCACCCCTCCACTTT. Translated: CASSLKYNSPLHF.

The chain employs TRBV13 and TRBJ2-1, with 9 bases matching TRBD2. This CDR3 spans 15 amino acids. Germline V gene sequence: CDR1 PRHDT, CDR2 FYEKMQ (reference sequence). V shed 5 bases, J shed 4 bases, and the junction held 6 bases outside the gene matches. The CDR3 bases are TGTGCCAGCAGCCGGAGCGGGGGGCAGTACAATGAGCAGTTCTTC. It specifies CASSRSGGQYNEQFF.

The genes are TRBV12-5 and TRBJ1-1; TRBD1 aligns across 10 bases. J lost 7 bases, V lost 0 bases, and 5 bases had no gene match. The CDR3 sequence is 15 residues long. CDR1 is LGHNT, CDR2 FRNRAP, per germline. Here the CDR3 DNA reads TGTGCTAGTGGTTTGGTCCCGGGACAGGGGTTTGAAGCTTTCTTT. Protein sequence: CASGLVPGQGFEAFF.

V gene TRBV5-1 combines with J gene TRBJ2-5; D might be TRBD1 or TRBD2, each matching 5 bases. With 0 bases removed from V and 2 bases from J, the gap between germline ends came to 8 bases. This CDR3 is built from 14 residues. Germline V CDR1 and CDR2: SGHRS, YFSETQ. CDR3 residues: CASSLVGGQETQYF. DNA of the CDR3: TGCGCCAGCAGCTTGGTTGGGGGACAAGAGACCCAGTACTTC.

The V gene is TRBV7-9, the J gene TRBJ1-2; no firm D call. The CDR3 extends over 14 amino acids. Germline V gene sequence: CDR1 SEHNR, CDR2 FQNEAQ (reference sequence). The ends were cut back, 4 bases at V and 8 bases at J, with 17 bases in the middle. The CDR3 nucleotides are TGTGCCAGCAGCTCCTCGGGGAAAAAGACGGGCTACACCTTC. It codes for CASSSSGKKTGYTF.

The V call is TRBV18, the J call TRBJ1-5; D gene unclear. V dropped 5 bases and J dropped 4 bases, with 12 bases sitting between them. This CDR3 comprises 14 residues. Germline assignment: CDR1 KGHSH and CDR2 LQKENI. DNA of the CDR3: TGTGCCAGCTCATCCAACGACGCAAATCAGCCCCAGCATTTT. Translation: CASSSNDANQPQHF.

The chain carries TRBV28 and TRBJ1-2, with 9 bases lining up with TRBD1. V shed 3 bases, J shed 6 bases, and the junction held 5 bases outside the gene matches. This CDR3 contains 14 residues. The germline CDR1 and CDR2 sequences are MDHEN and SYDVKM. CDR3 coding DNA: TGTGCCAGCAGTTTGGGAGGGACAGGGAATGGCTACACCTTC. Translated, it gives CASSLGGTGNGYTF.

The CDR3 loop is CATSRANSGRAETQYF. In DNA, the CDR3 is TGTGCCACCAGCAGAGCTAATAGCGGGAGGGCGGAGACCCAGTACTTC. This chain uses TRBV15 with TRBJ2-5; 11 bases are shared with TRBD2. CDR3 length equals 16 residues. J lost 5 bases, V lost 1 base, and 6 bases had no gene match. Germline V CDR1 and CDR2: LNHNV, YYDKDF (reference sequence).

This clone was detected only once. The CDR3 sequence is CATSRRQYNEQFF. In DNA form, the CDR3 reads TGTGCCACCAGCAGAAGACAGTACAATGAGCAGTTCTTC. V gene TRBV15 combines with J gene TRBJ2-1, with D possibly matching TRBD1 (5 bases). In germline, CDR1 is LNHNV, CDR2 YYDKDF (reference sequence). The V end was cut by 2 bases, the J end by 4 bases, with 6 bases between. CDR3 length equals 13 residues.

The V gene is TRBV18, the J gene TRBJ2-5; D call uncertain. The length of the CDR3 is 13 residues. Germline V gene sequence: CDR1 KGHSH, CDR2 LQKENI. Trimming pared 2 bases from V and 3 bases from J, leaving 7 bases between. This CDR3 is CASSPTLEETQYF. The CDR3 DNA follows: TGTGCCAGCTCACCAACGCTGGAAGAGACCCAGTACTTC.

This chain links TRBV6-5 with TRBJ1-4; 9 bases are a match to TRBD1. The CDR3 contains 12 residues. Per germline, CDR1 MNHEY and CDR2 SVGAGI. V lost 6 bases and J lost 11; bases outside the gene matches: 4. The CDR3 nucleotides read TGTGCCAGCAGGGACAGGGGAGAGAAACTGTTTTTT. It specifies CASRDRGEKLFF.

The CDR3 protein is CASSLGFLAKNIQYF. The CDR3 DNA reads TGTGCCAGCAGTTTAGGGTTTTTAGCCAAAAACATTCAGTACTTC. The chain uses TRBV28 and TRBJ2-4, with D unclear. The ends were cut back, 2 bases at V and 0 bases at J, with 8 bases in the middle. The germline CDR1 and CDR2 sequences are MDHEN and SYDVKM. The CDR3 covers 15 residues.

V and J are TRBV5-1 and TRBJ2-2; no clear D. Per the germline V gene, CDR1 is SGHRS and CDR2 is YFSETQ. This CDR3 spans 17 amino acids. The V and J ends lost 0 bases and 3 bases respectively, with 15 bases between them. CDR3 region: CASSLGDGFWDTGELFF. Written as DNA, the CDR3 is TGCGCCAGCAGCTTGGGGGATGGATTTTGGGACACCGGGGAGCTGTTTTTT.

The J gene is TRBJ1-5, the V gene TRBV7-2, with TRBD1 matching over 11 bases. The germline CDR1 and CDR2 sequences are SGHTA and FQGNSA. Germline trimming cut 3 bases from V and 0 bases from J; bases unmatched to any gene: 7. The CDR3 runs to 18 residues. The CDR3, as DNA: TGTGCCAGCAGCTTGGACAGGGGGCATCGGTTTAGCAATCAGCCCCAGCATTTT. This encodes CASSLDRGHRFSNQPQHF.

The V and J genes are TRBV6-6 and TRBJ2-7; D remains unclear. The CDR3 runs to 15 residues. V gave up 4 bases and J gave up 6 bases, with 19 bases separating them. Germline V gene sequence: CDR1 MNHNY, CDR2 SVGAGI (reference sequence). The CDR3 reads CASSLTTTLYSEQYF. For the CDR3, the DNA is TGTGCCAGCAGTTTGACAACGACCTTATATTCCGAGCAGTACTTC.

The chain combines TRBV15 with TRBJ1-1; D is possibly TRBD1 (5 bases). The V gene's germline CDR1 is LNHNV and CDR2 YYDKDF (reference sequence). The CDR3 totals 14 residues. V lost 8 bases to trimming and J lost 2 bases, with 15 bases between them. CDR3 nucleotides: TGTGCCACCGGTAGACACGGACATAACACTGAAGCTTTCTTT. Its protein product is CATGRHGHNTEAFF. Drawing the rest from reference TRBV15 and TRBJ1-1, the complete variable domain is DAMVIQNPRYQVTQFGKPVTLSCSQTLNHNVMYWYQQKSSQAPKLLFHYYDKDFNNEADTPDNFQSRRPNTSFCFLDIRSPGLGDTAMYLCATGRHGHNTEAFFGQGTRLTVV.

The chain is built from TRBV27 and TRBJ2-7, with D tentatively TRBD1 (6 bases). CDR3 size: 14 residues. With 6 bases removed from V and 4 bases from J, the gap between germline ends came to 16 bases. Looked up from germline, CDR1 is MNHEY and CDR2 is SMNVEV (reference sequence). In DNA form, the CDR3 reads TGTGCCAGCAGCCCCGGACAGTTTGGGTACGAGCAGTACTTC. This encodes CASSPGQFGYEQYF.